A selection of T cell receptor beta chains follows, all from one sample in a study of regulatory T cells in long-lasting Graves disease. MiXCR, applied by TCRdb to the multiplex PCR reads, yields one record per CDR3 protein. The sample has 400,000 to 500,000 distinct CDR3 sequences; 15% to 20% are singletons. These sequences were also reported in another study, on T cells in Graves' hyperthyroidism and ophthalmopathy.

Specimen: peripheral blood mononuclear cells (PBMCs), collected at new diagnosis, from a patient treated with antithyroid drugs. These receptors were collected from a woman younger than 30 with Graves disease. Each CDR3 is given without its conserved first and last residue. Clone size appears in some rows only: once, few, many, or a class for an expanded clone.

clone_size,v_call,j_call,cdr3_aa
once,TRBV10-3,TRBJ2-1,AISEASGGYNEQF
many,TRBV2,TRBJ2-3,ASNEGESTDTQY
many,TRBV6-1,TRBJ1-1,ASKGTPSSAF
NA,TRBV7-9,TRBJ1-1,ASSQGDRVGAF
NA,TRBV19,TRBJ2-5,ASTRSGRNQETQY
NA,TRBV6-1,TRBJ1-1,ASRDRETNTEAF
NA,TRBV6-2/TRBV6-3,TRBJ2-5,ASSYSTRETQY
NA,TRBV19,TRBJ2-3,ASSIKFRGGGTDTQY
NA,TRBV4-1,TRBJ2-3,ASSQDMRAGLTDTQY
few,TRBV4-3,TRBJ2-7,ASSQNIGTYYEQY
few,TRBV19,NA,ASSMGLAGRNLETQY
many,TRBV2,TRBJ2-5,ASNKQGRQETQY
many,TRBV3-1,TRBJ1-1,ASSQMGAGTEAF
many,TRBV28,TRBJ2-5,ASSLRASGRQETQY
many,TRBV20-1,TRBJ2-1,SATDRGGGNEQF